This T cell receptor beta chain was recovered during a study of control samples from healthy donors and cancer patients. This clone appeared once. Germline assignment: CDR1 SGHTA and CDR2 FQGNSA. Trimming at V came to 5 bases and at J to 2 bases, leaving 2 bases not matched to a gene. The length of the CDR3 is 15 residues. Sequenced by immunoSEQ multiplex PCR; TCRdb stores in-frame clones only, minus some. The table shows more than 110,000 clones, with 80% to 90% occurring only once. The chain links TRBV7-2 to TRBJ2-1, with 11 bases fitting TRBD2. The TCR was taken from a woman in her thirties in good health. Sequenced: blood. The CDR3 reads CASSGGLAAYNEQFF. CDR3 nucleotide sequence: TGTGCCAGCAGCGGGGGACTAGCGGCCTACAATGAGCAGTTCTTC.